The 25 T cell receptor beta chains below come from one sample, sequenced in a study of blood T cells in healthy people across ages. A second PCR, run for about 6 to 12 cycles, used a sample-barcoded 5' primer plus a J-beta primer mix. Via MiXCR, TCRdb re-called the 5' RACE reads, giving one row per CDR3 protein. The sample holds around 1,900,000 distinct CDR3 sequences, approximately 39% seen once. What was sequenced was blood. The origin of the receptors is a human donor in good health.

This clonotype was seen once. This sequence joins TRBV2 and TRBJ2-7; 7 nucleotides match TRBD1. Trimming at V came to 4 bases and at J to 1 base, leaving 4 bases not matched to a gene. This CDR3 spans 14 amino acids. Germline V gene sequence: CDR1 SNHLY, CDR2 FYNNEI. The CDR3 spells CASSVPGGSYEQYF. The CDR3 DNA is TGTGCCAGCAGTGTACCAGGGGGTTCCTACGAGCAGTACTTC.

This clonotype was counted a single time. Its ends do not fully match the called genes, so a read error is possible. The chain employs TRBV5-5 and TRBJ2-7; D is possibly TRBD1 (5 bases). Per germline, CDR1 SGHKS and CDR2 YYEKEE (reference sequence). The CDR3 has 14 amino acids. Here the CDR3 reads CASSLLTVSYERYF. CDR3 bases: TGTGCCAGCAGCCTGCTGACAGTCTCCTACGAGCGGTACTTC.

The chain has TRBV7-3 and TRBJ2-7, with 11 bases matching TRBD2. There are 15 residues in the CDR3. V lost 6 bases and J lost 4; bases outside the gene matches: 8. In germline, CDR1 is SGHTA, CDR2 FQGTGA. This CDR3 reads CASSSSSGGMYEQYF. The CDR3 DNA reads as TGTGCCAGCAGTTCATCTAGCGGGGGGATGTACGAGCAGTACTTC.

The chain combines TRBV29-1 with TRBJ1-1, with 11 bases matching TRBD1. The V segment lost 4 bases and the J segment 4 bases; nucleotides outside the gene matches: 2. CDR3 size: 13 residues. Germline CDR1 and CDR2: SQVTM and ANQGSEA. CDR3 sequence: CSVGGQGATEAFF. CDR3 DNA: TGCAGCGTTGGTGGACAGGGGGCCACTGAAGCTTTCTTT. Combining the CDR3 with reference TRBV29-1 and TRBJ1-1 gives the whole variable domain SAVISQKPSRDICQRGTSLTIQCQVDSQVTMMFWYRQQPGQSLTLIATANQGSEATYESGFVIDKFPISRPNLTFSTLTVSNMSPEDSSIYLCSVGGQGATEAFFGQGTRLTVV.

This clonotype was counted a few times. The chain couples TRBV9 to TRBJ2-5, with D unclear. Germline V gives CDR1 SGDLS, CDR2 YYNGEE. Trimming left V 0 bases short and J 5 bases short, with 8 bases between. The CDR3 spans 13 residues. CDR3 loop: CASSVDSSETQYF. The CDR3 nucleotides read TGTGCCAGCAGCGTAGATAGTTCGGAGACCCAGTACTTC.

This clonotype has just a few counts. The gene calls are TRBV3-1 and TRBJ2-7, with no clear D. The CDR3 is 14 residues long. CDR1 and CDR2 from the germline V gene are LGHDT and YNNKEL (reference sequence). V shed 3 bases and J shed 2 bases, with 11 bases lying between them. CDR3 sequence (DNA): TGTGCCAGCAGCCACAGGTTTTTTCCCTACGAGCAGTACTTC. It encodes CASSHRFFPYEQYF.

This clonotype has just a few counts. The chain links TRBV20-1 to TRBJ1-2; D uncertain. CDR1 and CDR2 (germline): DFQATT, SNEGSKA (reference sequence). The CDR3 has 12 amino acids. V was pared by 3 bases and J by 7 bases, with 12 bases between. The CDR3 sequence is CSASTAVAGYTF. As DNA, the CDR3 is TGCAGTGCTAGTACCGCAGTCGCTGGCTACACCTTC.

CDR3 protein: CASSLNPYYEQYF. The CDR3 DNA is TGTGCCAGCAGTTTAAACCCTTACTACGAGCAGTACTTC. V and J are TRBV12-3 or TRBV12-4 and TRBJ2-4; D is ambiguous. The DNA end is a closer match to TRBJ2-7, so the J assignment may be wrong. The CDR3 runs to 13 residues.

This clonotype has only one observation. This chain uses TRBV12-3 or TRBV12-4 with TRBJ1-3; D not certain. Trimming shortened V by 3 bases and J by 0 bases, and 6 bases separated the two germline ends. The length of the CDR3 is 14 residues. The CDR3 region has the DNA TGTGCCAGCAGTTTTAGACCCTCTGGAAACACCATATATTTT. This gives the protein CASSFRPSGNTIYF.

The CDR3 bases are TGCAGTGCTAGAAGCGGCTCCCCTGAAGAACAAGCTTTCTTT. Amino acid sequence: CSARSGSPEEQAFF. V usage is TRBV20-1 and J usage is TRBJ1-1; D remains unclear. The V end was cut by 2 bases, the J end by 9 bases, with 19 bases between. This CDR3 has 14 residues. Germline-derived CDR1 and CDR2 are DFQATT and SNEGSKA (reference sequence).

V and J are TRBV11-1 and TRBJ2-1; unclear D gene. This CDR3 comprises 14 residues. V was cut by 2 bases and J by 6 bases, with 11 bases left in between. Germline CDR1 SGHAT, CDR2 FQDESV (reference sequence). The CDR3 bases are TGTGCCAGCAGCTTAATCCGGGTGGGCAATGAGCAGTTCTTC. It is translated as CASSLIRVGNEQFF.

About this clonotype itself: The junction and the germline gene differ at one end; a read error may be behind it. In nucleotides, the CDR3 is TGTGCCGGCAGTTTACGGGACAGGGGACATGATTACGAGCAGTACTTC. It yields the protein CAGSLRDRGHDYEQYF. The chain employs TRBV6-6 and TRBJ2-7; 10 nucleotides match TRBD1. The CDR3 has 16 amino acids. Germline V gives CDR1 MNHNY, CDR2 SVGAGI (reference sequence).

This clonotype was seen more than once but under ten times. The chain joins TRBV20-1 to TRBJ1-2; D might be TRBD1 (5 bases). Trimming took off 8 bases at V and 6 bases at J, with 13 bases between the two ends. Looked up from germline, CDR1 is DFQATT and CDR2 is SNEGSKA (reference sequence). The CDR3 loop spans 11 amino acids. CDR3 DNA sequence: TGCAGTTCCCGGGACTTCGATGGCTACACCTTC. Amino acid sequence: CSSRDFDGYTF.

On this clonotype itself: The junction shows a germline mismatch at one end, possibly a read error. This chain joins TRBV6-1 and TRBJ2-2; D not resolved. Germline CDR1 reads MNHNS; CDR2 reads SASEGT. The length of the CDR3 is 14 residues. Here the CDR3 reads CVSTRSANTGELFF. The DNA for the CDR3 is TGTGTCAGCACTCGATCGGCGAACACCGGGGAGCTGTTTTTT.

The CDR3 DNA is TGTGCCAGCTCACCATCCCATACTCAAGAGACCCAGTACTTC. It encodes CASSPSHTQETQYF. The chain recombines TRBV18 with TRBJ2-5; the D is unclear. The CDR3 runs 14 residues. Trimming took off 2 bases at V and 2 bases at J, with 9 bases between the two ends. CDR1 and CDR2 (germline): KGHSH, LQKENI.

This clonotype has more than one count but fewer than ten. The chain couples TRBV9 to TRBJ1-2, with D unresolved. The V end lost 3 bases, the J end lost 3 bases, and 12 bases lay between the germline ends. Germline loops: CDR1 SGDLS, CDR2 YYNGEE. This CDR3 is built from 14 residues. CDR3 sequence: CASSGSKAYYGYTF. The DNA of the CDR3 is TGTGCCAGCAGCGGCTCAAAAGCCTACTATGGCTACACCTTC.

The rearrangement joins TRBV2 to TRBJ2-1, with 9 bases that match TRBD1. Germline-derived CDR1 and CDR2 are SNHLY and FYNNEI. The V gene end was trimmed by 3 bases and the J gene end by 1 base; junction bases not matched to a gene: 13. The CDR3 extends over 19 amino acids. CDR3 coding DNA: TGTGCCAGCAGTGACTGGGAGGGTCGGGGGACAGGGTCCTACAATGAGCAGTTCTTC. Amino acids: CASSDWEGRGTGSYNEQFF. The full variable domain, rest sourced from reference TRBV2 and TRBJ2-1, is EPEVTQTPSHQVTQMGQEVILRCVPISNHLYFYWYRQILGQKVEFLVSFYNNEISEKSEIFDDQFSVERPDGSNFTLKIRSTKLEDSAMYFCASSDWEGRGTGSYNEQFFGPGTRLTVL.

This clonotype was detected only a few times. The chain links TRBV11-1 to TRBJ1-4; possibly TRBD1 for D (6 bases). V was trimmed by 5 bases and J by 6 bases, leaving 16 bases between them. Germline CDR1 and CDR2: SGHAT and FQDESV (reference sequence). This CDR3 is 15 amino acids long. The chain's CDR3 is CASSPGTTRDEKLFF. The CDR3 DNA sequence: TGTGCCAGCAGCCCCGGGACAACACGGGATGAAAAACTGTTTTTT.

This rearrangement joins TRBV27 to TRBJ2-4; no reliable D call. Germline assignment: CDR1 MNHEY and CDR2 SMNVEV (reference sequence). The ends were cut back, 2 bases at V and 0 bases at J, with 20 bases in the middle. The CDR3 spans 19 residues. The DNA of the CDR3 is TGTGCCAGCAGTTTAGCCCCACCCTCGGGCGTATTAGCCAAAAACATTCAGTACTTC. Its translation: CASSLAPPSGVLAKNIQYF.

The CDR3 loop is CSARLLAVPDTQYF. CDR3 nucleotides: TGCAGTGCTAGATTATTGGCGGTCCCAGATACGCAGTATTTT. The genes are TRBV20-1 and TRBJ2-3, with D unresolved. This CDR3 has 14 amino acids. Germline CDR1 and CDR2: DFQATT and SNEGSKA (reference sequence). V was pared by 2 bases and J by 4 bases, with 13 bases between.

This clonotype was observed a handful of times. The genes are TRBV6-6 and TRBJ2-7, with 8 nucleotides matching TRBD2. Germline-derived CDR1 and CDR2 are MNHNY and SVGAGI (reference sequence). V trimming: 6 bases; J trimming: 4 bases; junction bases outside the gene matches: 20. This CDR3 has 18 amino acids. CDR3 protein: CASSPPGAGGGLQYEQYF. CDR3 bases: TGTGCCAGCAGCCCCCCGGGGGCTGGCGGGGGGCTTCAATACGAGCAGTACTTC.

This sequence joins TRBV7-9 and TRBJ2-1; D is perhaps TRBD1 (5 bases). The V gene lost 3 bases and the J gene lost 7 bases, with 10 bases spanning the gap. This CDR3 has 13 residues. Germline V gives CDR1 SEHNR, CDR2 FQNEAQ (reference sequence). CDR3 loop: CASSFKYRNEQFF. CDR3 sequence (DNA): TGTGCCAGCAGCTTCAAGTACAGGAATGAGCAGTTCTTC.

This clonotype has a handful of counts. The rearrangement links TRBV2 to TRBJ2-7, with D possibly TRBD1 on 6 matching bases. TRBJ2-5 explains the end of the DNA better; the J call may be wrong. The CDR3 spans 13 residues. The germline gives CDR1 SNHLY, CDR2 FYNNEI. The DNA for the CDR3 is TGTGCCACGATGGACAGTCTGGGGGAGACCCAGTACTTC. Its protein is CATMDSLGETQYF.

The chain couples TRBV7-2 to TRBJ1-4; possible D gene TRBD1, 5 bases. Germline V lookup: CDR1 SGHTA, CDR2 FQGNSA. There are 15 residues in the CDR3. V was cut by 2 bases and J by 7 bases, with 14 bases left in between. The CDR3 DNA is TGTGCCAGCAGCTTAACAGGCTGGTGGAGTGAAAAACTGTTTTTT. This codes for CASSLTGWWSEKLFF.

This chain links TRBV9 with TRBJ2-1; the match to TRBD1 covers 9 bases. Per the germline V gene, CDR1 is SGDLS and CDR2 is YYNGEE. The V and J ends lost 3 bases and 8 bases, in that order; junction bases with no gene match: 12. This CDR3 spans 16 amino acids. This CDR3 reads CASSAEDRGAPHEQFF. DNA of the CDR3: TGTGCCAGCAGCGCCGAGGACAGGGGAGCCCCCCATGAGCAGTTCTTC. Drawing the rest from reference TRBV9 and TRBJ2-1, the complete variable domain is DSGVTQTPKHLITATGQRVTLRCSPRSGDLSVYWYQQSLDQGLQFLIQYYNGEERAKGNILERFSAQQFPDLHSELNLSSLELGDSALYFCASSAEDRGAPHEQFFGPGTRLTVL.